This T cell receptor (beta chain) was sequenced during a study of shared clonotypes between healthy human individuals (dated by TCRdb to 2018 to 2020). For the study in its entirety: The cohort included three men and a couple of women between 18 and 49 years of age. For each donor, three plates each were used for CD4 naive and CD4 memory, two plates were used for CD8 naive, and one plate was used for CD8 memory. The study deeply sequenced blood TCR repertoires of 5 or 6 healthy adults to estimate repertoire size and the extent of clonotype sharing between individuals. Different laboratories and diverse techniques were used to prepare libraries and sequence TCR repertoires, to increase sequencing depth and limit assay-specific biases. Each donor's leukapheresis produced roughly between about 0.9 and 9.5 billion PBMCs. Results the study describes overall, beyond this receptor: Compared with non-shared clonotypes, clonotypes shared by all four sorted-subset donors had higher generation probabilities. About 5% of naive CD4, 3.5% of naive CD8, around 2.3% of memory CD4, and roughly 0.4% of memory CD8 clonotypes were shared across four donors. The genetic and exposure-history diversity represented was limited by the small number of donors. Rarefaction of sorted-subset datasets indicated incomplete sequencing despite the large sequencing depth. Sampling was limited to blood, and TCR repertoires in tissue likely differ from TCR repertoires in blood. Pairwise subsampling indicated that sequencing depth was expected to affect the degree of clonotype sharing among donors. Estimated clonotype richness was generally larger for naive than for memory subsets.

Unmatched junction bases come to 14, with V trimmed by 8 bases and J by 5 bases. The CDR3 measures 14 amino acids from cysteine to phenylalanine. Only the CDR3 DNA stays, 42 bases, in frame from base 1. The germline V gene (reference sequence) sets CDR1 to GTSNPN and CDR2 to SVGIG. The donors were healthy, HIV-negative adults with no recently reported acute infections or vaccinations. Every donor was a Caucasian adult living in Nashville, Tennessee, USA. CD4+ T cells were enriched through magnetic negative selection, after which naive cells were positively selected on CD45RA and the remaining negative fraction served as the memory subset. After blood collection by leukapheresis, PBMCs were isolated using Ficoll-Histopaque density gradient centrifugation and then cryopreserved in the vapor phase of liquid nitrogen. Analytical flow cytometry was used to check the purity and quantity of each magnetically sorted T cell population. Each sorted fraction had its genomic DNA isolated and then quantified by UV absorbance on a Nanodrop 2000c.

Using the deep immunoSEQ assay, TCR CDR3 regions were amplified from genomic DNA by multiplex PCR. Genomic DNA extracted from each cell subset was distributed evenly over all wells of several immunoSEQ 96-well plates, and each plate served as one replicate. Each replicate PCR for sorted subsets received roughly 200 ng genomic DNA, equal to roughly 29,000 T cell genomes. The purified libraries were quantified using a Qubit 3.0 fluorometer, sized with a Bioanalyzer 2100, and then quantified again using the KAPA Library Quantification kit. Every immunoSEQ 96-well plate was sequenced on a dedicated single-read 150-cycle Illumina NextSeq 550 flow cell. Per the original workflow: Because the immunoSEQ output included only junctional sequences and no quality scores, the filtering could not be the same as the filtering used for full-length reads. Sequences were annotated with PyIR, a Python wrapper for IgBLAST v1.9, using IMGT germline references to assign V/J genes and CDR3. Reads were removed for weak V/J assignments (E-value above 1e-6), missing CDR3, stop codons, out-of-frame junctions, or ambiguous translated residues. V3J clonotypes were defined as sequences sharing the same inferred V gene, J gene, and CDR3 amino acid sequence. The percentage overlap between two repertoires was calculated by dividing the number of shared unique clonotypes by the size of the smaller repertoire. Three approaches were used to assess repertoire richness: RTK rarefaction, the Chao1 estimator, and Recon v2.1 estimates of unobserved clonotypes. Generation probabilities were computed with OLGA for all TCRbeta clonotypes obtained by the gDNA method from a few donors. Sourced from immuneACCESS, this table was stored by TCRdb with only in-frame sequences that have V and J called. A share of the clones is absent; for the studies checked, an unresolved V gene accounts for under half, and the remainder has no known explanation. V and J calls plus clone size are reproduced from that table; the DNA served to infer D and trimming. This sample gives about 360,000 clones in total; 73% of them show up just once. The ten biggest clones cover about 10% of the sample.

This clone was counted only a few times. Its antigen has not been determined. No clone much larger than this one lies a single base away; base qualities are absent. The material sequenced was memory CD4+ T cells sorted from blood. The cell subset or site label for this specimen denotes: CD45RA-negative fraction. The V and J genes are TRBV30 and TRBJ1-1, with 7 central nucleotides matching TRBD1. The source of this sequence is a man aged 25-40 years in good health. The nucleotide sequence is TGTGCCGGAGGGGGCGCGGTTGAAAGGACTGAAGCTTTCTTT. Its protein reads: CAGGGAVERTEAFF.